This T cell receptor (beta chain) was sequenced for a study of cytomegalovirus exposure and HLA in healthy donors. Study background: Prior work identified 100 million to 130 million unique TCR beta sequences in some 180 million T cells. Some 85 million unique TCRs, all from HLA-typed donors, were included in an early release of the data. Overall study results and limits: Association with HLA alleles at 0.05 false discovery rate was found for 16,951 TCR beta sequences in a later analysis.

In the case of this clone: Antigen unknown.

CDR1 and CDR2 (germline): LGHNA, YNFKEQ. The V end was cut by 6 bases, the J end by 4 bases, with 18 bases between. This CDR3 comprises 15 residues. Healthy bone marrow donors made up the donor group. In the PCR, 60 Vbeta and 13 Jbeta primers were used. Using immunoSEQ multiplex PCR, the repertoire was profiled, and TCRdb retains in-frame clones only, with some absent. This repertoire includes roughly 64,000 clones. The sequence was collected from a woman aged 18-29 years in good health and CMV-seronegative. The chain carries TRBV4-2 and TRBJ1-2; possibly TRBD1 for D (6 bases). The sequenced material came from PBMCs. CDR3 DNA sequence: TGTGCCAGCAGTCAAAATCAACAGGGAGTCTATGGCTACACCTTC. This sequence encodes CASSQNQQGVYGYTF.